One and the same sample provided the 11 T cell receptor beta chains below, sequenced in a study of shared clonotypes between healthy human individuals. Here immunoSEQ multiplex PCR was the method, and the copy in TCRdb shows in-frame clones only, minus some. The sample carries 2 million to 3 million clones, 93% recorded once. Specimen: naive CD4+ T cells from PBMCs. Described subset: CD45RA+ positively selected. The source of these receptors is a man aged 18 to 35 in good health. Some clones in this sample may be carry-over from other donors' samples.

The chain carries TRBV30 and TRBJ2-3, with D unclear. V lost 4 bases and J lost 2, with 16 bases in between. The CDR3 extends over 15 amino acids. Looked up from germline, CDR1 is GTSNPN and CDR2 is SVGIG (reference sequence). Here the CDR3 DNA reads TGTGCCTGGACCATTGGGGTACTACTCACAGATACGCAGTATTTT. Amino acids: CAWTIGVLLTDTQYF.

This clone has a single count. CDR3 nucleotide sequence: TGCGCCAGCAGCTTGGGTGGCCTCCACAATGAGCAGTTCTTC. Translated, it gives CASSLGGLHNEQFF. This chain uses TRBV5-1 with TRBJ2-1; D remains unclear. This CDR3 is built from 14 residues. Germline CDR1 is SGHRS and CDR2 is YFSETQ. V was cut by 0 bases and J by 5 bases, with 9 bases left in between. Using reference TRBV5-1 and TRBJ2-1 for the parts outside the CDR3, the full variable domain is KAGVTQTPRYLIKTRGQQVTLSCSPISGHRSVSWYQQTPGQGLQFLFEYFSETQRNKGNFPGRFSGRQFSNSRSEMNVSTLELGDSALYLCASSLGGLHNEQFFGPGTRLTVL.

The chain links TRBV5-1 to TRBJ2-1, with a weak D call TRBD2 (6 bases). V shed 4 bases and J shed 8 bases, with 16 bases lying between them. CDR3 length: 14 amino acids. Per germline, CDR1 SGHRS and CDR2 YFSETQ. The CDR3 here is CASSPQAGSDEQFF. In nucleotides, the CDR3 is TGCGCCAGCAGCCCTCAGGCGGGGTCGGATGAGCAGTTCTTC.

V is TRBV7-8 and J is TRBJ1-1, with unresolved D. V shed 5 bases and J shed 4 bases, with 11 bases lying between them. CDR3 length: 13 amino acids. Germline V gene data show CDR1 as SGHVS and CDR2 as FQNEAQ. CDR3 loop: CASSPTWATEAFF. CDR3 coding DNA: TGTGCCAGCAGCCCGACATGGGCCACTGAAGCTTTCTTT.

J is TRBJ2-7 and V is TRBV9; 8 bases agree with TRBD2. Germline V gives CDR1 SGDLS, CDR2 YYNGEE. The CDR3 is 15 amino acids. J was trimmed by 4 bases and V by 0 bases; bases with no gene match: 6. The CDR3 sequence: CASSVAGGPGYEQYF. CDR3 sequence (DNA): TGTGCCAGCAGCGTAGCGGGGGGGCCAGGGTACGAGCAGTACTTC.

This clone appeared a single time. The chain is built from TRBV28 and TRBJ2-7; D may correspond to TRBD1 or TRBD2 (5 bases each). Trimming left V 10 bases short and J 2 bases short, with 21 bases between. This CDR3 spans 15 amino acids. Germline CDR1 MDHEN, CDR2 SYDVKM. The chain's CDR3 is CATKGVGTGTYEQYF. The CDR3 region has the DNA TGTGCCACCAAAGGGGTAGGGACGGGGACCTACGAGCAGTACTTC.

The chain recombines TRBV10-1 with TRBJ2-5; D unclear. CDR1 WNHNN and CDR2 SYGVQD come from the germline V gene (reference sequence). V was clipped by 11 bases and J by 1 base, with 17 bases between them. This CDR3 has 14 residues. CDR3: CAGKTNRCQETQYF. The DNA for the CDR3 is TGCGCCGGAAAAACTAACAGATGCCAAGAGACCCAGTACTTC.

The V and J genes are TRBV19 and TRBJ2-7; the D gene is possibly TRBD1 (6 bases). In germline, CDR1 is LNHDA, CDR2 SQIVND (reference sequence). The CDR3 consists of 14 residues. V lost 1 base and J 5 bases, leaving 12 bases between the germline ends. The CDR3 DNA reads as TGTGCCAGTAGTATAGGGGCAGGGGTGGACGAGCAGTACTTC. Translation: CASSIGAGVDEQYF.

The chain couples TRBV5-8 to TRBJ1-2; perhaps TRBD1 as D (5 bases). The CDR3 is 13 amino acids. Between the trimmed V and J ends, which lost 1 base and 7 bases, there was a span of 11 bases. CDR1 and CDR2 from the germline V gene are SGHTS and YDEGEE. CDR3 in DNA: TGTGCCAGCAGCTTGAGGGACCGACCTGGCTACACCTTC. It specifies CASSLRDRPGYTF.

This clone is a singleton in its sample. DNA for the CDR3: TGTGCCAGCAGCACGGGACAGGGGGGTGCCCCACCTTATAATGAAAAACTGTTTTTT. Amino acid sequence: CASSTGQGGAPPYNEKLFF. V is TRBV7-9 and J is TRBJ1-4; 11 positions match TRBD1. V lost 5 bases to trimming and J lost 4 bases; unmatched junction nucleotides: 15. This CDR3 is built from 19 residues. Germline CDR1 is SEHNR and CDR2 is FQNEAQ (reference sequence).

The chain uses TRBV2 and TRBJ2-1; 7 bases fit TRBD2. The junction had 9 bases not matched to a gene; V was cut back by 6 bases and J by 7 bases. Germline CDR1 SNHLY, CDR2 FYNNEI. CDR3 length: 14 amino acids. CDR3 residues: CASSETSSGNEQFF. For the CDR3, the DNA is TGTGCCAGCAGCGAGACTAGCTCCGGGAATGAGCAGTTCTTC.